This is a list of T cell receptor beta chains from one sample in a study of T-cell memory formation after mild COVID-19. TCRdb re-called the 5' RACE reads with MiXCR, one entry per CDR3 protein. The top ten clones hold around 24% of a sample with more than 110,000 distinct CDR3 sequences, about 23% of them seen once. The source material was PBMCs or a T cell subset sorted from them (not recorded which). These receptors were taken from an adult woman who had mild COVID-19 (a few samples of this study predate the infection). Cell type and time point are not known. The CDR3 runs from the conserved cysteine through the conserved F or W. Each record gives: V gene, J gene, clone size, D gene, CDR3 DNA, CDR3 protein. D genes are given only for firm matches. Expanded clones are given a class, and other clones once, few, many or no size at all.

TRBV9	TRBJ2-3	-	-	TGTGCCAGCAGCTCTAAACAGCGCACAGATACGCAGTATTTT	CASSSKQRTDTQYF
TRBV20-1	TRBJ2-7	-	-	TGCAGTGCTGGCGGCGGACTGGATGAGCAGTACTTC	CSAGGGLDEQYF
TRBV6-2/TRBV6-3	TRBJ2-7	-	-	TGTGCCAGCAGTTTCTCAGGCCGCTACGAGCAGTACTTC	CASSFSGRYEQYF
TRBV27	TRBJ2-7	-	-	TGTGCCAGCAGTCCGGGGCCATGGCACGAGCAGTACTTC	CASSPGPWHEQYF
TRBV7-8	TRBJ2-7	-	-	TGTGCCAGCAGTGCCGGGACGCCCCTCGGCGACGAGCAGTACTTC	CASSAGTPLGDEQYF
TRBV7-2	TRBJ2-2	-	TRBD2	TGTGCCAGCAGCCAGGGACTAGCGGGAGGGGTTGGCGGGGAGCTGTTTTTT	CASSQGLAGGVGGELFF
TRBV29-1	TRBJ2-1	-	-	TGCAGCGTTGAGGGCCTGGGCGGGACCTATGAGCAGTTCTTC	CSVEGLGGTYEQFF
TRBV18	TRBJ2-7	-	-	TGTGCCAGCTCACCCCCGGGGACACAACCCCACGAGCAGTACTTC	CASSPPGTQPHEQYF
TRBV18	TRBJ1-4	-	TRBD1	TGTGCCAGCTCACCACTGGGACAGGGCCTGGCGTGGGCTAATGAAAAACTGTTTTTT	CASSPLGQGLAWANEKLFF
TRBV10-3	TRBJ1-2	few	-	TGTGCCATCAGCCGAGGGCCAAACGACAGGAATGGCTACACCTTC	CAISRGPNDRNGYTF
TRBV24-1	TRBJ2-1	-	TRBD2	TGTGCCACCAGTGAGCCCGGGACTAGCGGGAAATTATACAATGAGCAGTTCTTC	CATSEPGTSGKLYNEQFF
TRBV12-3/TRBV12-4	TRBJ2-7	few	-	TGTGCCAGCAGTTCTTACAGGGCCCCCTACGAGCAGTACTTC	CASSSYRAPYEQYF
TRBV24-1	TRBJ1-2	few	-	TGTGCCACCAGCCAAGGGGGTCACAGGGAGGATGGCTACACCTTC	CATSQGGHREDGYTF
TRBV12-3/TRBV12-4	TRBJ2-3	few	TRBD1	TGTGCCAGCAGTCCCTGGACAGGCCGCACAGATACGCAGTATTTT	CASSPWTGRTDTQYF
TRBV10-3	TRBJ2-7	once	TRBD1	TGTGCCATCACCCAGGACAGGGACTCCTACGAGCAGTACTTC	CAITQDRDSYEQYF
TRBV9	TRBJ1-5	-	-	TGTGCCAGCAGCGTCGGACTAAATCAGCCCCAGCATTTT	CASSVGLNQPQHF
TRBV5-1	TRBJ1-2	few	-	TGCGCCAGCAGCTTGGTGGGGGACGGCTACACCTTC	CASSLVGDGYTF
TRBV7-9	TRBJ2-1	-	-	TGTGCCAGCAGCTTCTCCAGAGGCAATGAGCAGTTCTTC	CASSFSRGNEQFF
TRBV4-2	TRBJ1-1	few	-	TGTGCCAGCAGCCCCCAGGGAGACACTGAAGCTTTCTTT	CASSPQGDTEAFF
TRBV5-1	TRBJ2-2	-	TRBD1	TGCGCCAGCAGCTGGGACAGGTCGGGCTACCTCACCGGGGAGCTGTTTTTT	CASSWDRSGYLTGELFF
TRBV5-1	TRBJ2-1	-	TRBD1	TGCGCCAGCAGCTTGAAGGGGACAGGGCCTTACAATGAGCAGTTCTTC	CASSLKGTGPYNEQFF
TRBV20-1	TRBJ2-7	few	TRBD2	TGCAGTGCTAGAGAGGGGACTAGCGGGTCCTACGAGCAGTACTTC	CSAREGTSGSYEQYF
TRBV6-1	TRBJ1-5	few	-	TGTGCCAGCAGTGAACTGTCGGGGGCCGGTCAGCCCCAGCATTTT	CASSELSGAGQPQHF
TRBV5-1	TRBJ2-6	once	TRBD2	TGCGCCAGCAGCGATAGCGGGACTGGGGCCAACGTCCTGACTTTC	CASSDSGTGANVLTF
TRBV12-3/TRBV12-4	TRBJ1-2	few	-	TGTGCCAGCAGTTTAGGAGCAGGCGGCTACACCTTC	CASSLGAGGYTF
TRBV13	TRBJ2-1	-	-	TGTGCCAGCAGATGGGGCAATGAGCAGTTCTTC	CASRWGNEQFF
TRBV19	TRBJ1-5	-	TRBD1	TGTGCCGGGGGACAGGCAGGCAATCAGCCCCAGCATTTT	CAGGQAGNQPQHF
TRBV20-1	TRBJ2-1	few	-	TGCAGTGCCCGCCTCAGGGTCTCCCCACCGAGCTCCTACAATGAGCAGTTCTTC	CSARLRVSPPSSYNEQFF
TRBV11-2	TRBJ2-3	few	TRBD2	TGTGCCAGCAGCTACCGGGGGGGAGGTGGCACAGATACGCAGTATTTT	CASSYRGGGGTDTQYF
TRBV7-6	TRBJ1-1	-	-	TGTGCCAGCAGCCAGGACAGTGGGGGCACTGAAGCTTTCTTT	CASSQDSGGTEAFF
TRBV4-2	TRBJ2-3	few	TRBD2	TGTGCCAGCAGCCAAGATAGGGGAGGGAGCGGAGGTACGCAGTATTTT	CASSQDRGGSGGTQYF
TRBV3-1	TRBJ2-3	few	TRBD2	TGTGCCAGCAGCCTATCCGATCGACTAGCGGGGCCCACAGATACGCAGTATTTT	CASSLSDRLAGPTDTQYF
TRBV21-1	TRBJ1-2	many	-	TGTGCCAGCACCCAGGGACGGACTACATTTGCCTATGGCTACACCTTC	CASTQGRTTFAYGYTF
TRBV5-1	TRBJ2-7	few	TRBD1	TGCGCCAGCAGCTTCGGACAGGGCGTCTACGAGCAGTACTTC	CASSFGQGVYEQYF
TRBV9	TRBJ1-2	-	-	TGTGCCAGCAGCGTAGAGGCAGCCCTCTATGGCTACACCTTC	CASSVEAALYGYTF
TRBV12-3/TRBV12-4	TRBJ1-2	few	-	TGTGCCAGCAGTTGGTCAGGGCCTGGCGGCTACACCTTC	CASSWSGPGGYTF
TRBV12-3/TRBV12-4	TRBJ1-1	-	-	TGTGCCAGCAAGGGGGACCTGAACACTGAAGCTTTCTTT	CASKGDLNTEAFF
TRBV10-3	TRBJ2-5	-	TRBD2	TGTGCCATCAGTGGAAAAGCGGGGGGGCCGGAGACCCAGTACTTC	CAISGKAGGPETQYF
TRBV27	TRBJ2-1	few	TRBD2	TGTGCCAGCAGTTTCCCAAGCGGGACTGACAATGAGCAGTTCTTC	CASSFPSGTDNEQFF
TRBV4-3	TRBJ2-1	few	-	TGCGCCAGCAGCCAAGACTCTAGTCCCTACAATGAGCAGTTCTTC	CASSQDSSPYNEQFF
TRBV5-1	TRBJ1-5	-	TRBD1	TGCGCCAGCAGCTTGGGTGACAGGGGTCTCAATCAGCCCCAGCATTTT	CASSLGDRGLNQPQHF
TRBV12-3/TRBV12-4	TRBJ1-1	-	TRBD1	TGTGCCAGCAGTTTAACAGGGGCTAATACTGAAGCTTTCTTT	CASSLTGANTEAFF
TRBV11-2	TRBJ1-4	-	TRBD1	TGTGCCAGCAGCCAGGGGGACACCAAAACTAATGAAAAACTGTTTTTT	CASSQGDTKTNEKLFF
TRBV29-1	TRBJ2-1	-	TRBD2	TGCAGCGTTTTACTAGCGGGCTTTTACAATGAGCAGTTCTTC	CSVLLAGFYNEQFF
TRBV5-1	TRBJ2-5	-	-	TGCGCCAGCAGTGTTGGGCTCCAAGAGACCCAGTACTTC	CASSVGLQETQYF